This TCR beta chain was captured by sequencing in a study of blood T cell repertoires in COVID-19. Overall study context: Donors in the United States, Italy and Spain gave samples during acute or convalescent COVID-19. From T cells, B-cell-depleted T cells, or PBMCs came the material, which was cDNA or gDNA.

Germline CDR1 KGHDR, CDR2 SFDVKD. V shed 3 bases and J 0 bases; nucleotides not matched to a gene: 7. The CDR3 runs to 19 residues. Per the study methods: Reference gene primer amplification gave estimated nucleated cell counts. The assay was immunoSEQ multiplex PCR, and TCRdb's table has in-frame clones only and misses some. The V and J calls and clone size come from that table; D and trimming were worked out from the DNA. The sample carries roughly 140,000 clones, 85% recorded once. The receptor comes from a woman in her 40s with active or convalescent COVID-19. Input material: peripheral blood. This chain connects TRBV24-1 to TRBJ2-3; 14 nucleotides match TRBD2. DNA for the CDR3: TGTGCCACCAGTGATGGACTAGCGGGGGGCACCCAGAGCACAGATACGCAGTATTTT. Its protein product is CATSDGLAGGTQSTDTQYF.